These 9 T cell receptor beta chains originate from one sample sequenced in a study of vaccination effects on CD4 cells after COVID-19. The assay was immunoSEQ multiplex PCR, and TCRdb's table has in-frame clones only and misses some. The table includes over 45,000 clones, 60% to 85% detected once. These receptors have no identified antigens. Following 10 days of culture, CD4+ T cells were isolated. The sequencing here drew on CD4+ T cells from PBMCs cultured without peptide, taken before COVID-19 vaccination. The receptors were gathered from a human donor who received a COVID-19 vaccine.

V usage is TRBV12-5 and J usage is TRBJ2-6; TRBD1 is a possible D gene (6 bases). Germline V gene lookup returns CDR1 LGHNT and CDR2 FRNRAP. The CDR3 extends over 16 amino acids. Trimming stripped 1 base from V and 1 base from J, with 8 bases between. Here the CDR3 DNA reads TGTGCTAGTGGTTTGGGACAGGTTTCTGGGGCCAACGTCCTGACTTTC. Translated, it gives CASGLGQVSGANVLTF.

This clone was observed a handful of times. The V call is TRBV5-6, the J call TRBJ2-5, with 7 bases matching TRBD1. The ends lost 5 bases at V and 1 base at J; junction bases unmatched: 5. The germline gives CDR1 SGHDT, CDR2 YYEEEE. The CDR3 is 14 amino acids. CDR3 coding DNA: TGTGCCAGCAGAGAAACAGGGGTCCAAGAGACCCAGTACTTC. Translation: CASRETGVQETQYF.

This clone is medium-sized within its sample. The sample carries other DNA sequences with the same CDR3. The V and J genes are TRBV18 and TRBJ1-2; D is uncertain. V lost 2 bases, J lost 8 bases, and 12 bases lay in between. Germline V lookup: CDR1 KGHSH, CDR2 LQKENI. The length of the CDR3 is 13 residues. The CDR3 spells CASSPRTASGYTF. DNA of the CDR3: TGTGCCAGCTCACCAAGGACCGCGTCCGGCTACACCTTC.

The chain combines TRBV29-1 with TRBJ2-7, with TRBD2 identical over 7 bases. Germline loops: CDR1 SQVTM, CDR2 ANQGSEA. The CDR3 contains 11 residues. Trimming cost V 6 bases and J 6 bases; bases outside gene matches: 5. Here the CDR3 DNA reads TGCAGCGTCAGACTAGCAGGCGAGCAGTACGTC. It encodes CSVRLAGEQYV.

The chain uses TRBV10-3 and TRBJ1-1; TRBD1 aligns across 7 bases. V shed 5 bases and J 0 bases; nucleotides not matched to a gene: 6. The germline V gene has CDR1 ENHRY and CDR2 SYGVKD. The CDR3 runs to 15 residues. The CDR3 reads CAISNADRVNTEAFF. The CDR3 region has the DNA TGTGCCATCAGTAACGCCGACAGGGTGAACACTGAAGCTTTCTTT.

The V call is TRBV19, the J call TRBJ1-4; no firm D call. Germline V gene data show CDR1 as LNHDA and CDR2 as SQIVND (reference sequence). The CDR3 is 12 amino acids. The V and J ends lost 7 bases and 7 bases respectively, with 10 bases between them. CDR3 amino acids: CASTALGEKLFF. In DNA form, the CDR3 reads TGTGCCAGTACCGCACTTGGTGAAAAACTGTTTTTT.

This clone was seen a few times. The chain links TRBV18 to TRBJ1-6, with 9 bases identical to TRBD1. The V segment lost 8 bases and the J segment 6 bases; nucleotides outside the gene matches: 8. CDR1 is KGHSH, CDR2 LQKENI, per germline. The CDR3 has 15 amino acids. In nucleotides, the CDR3 is TGTGCCAGCACATACAAGACAGGGGGTAATTCACCCCTCCACTTT. Translation: CASTYKTGGNSPLHF.

The chain has TRBV18 and TRBJ1-3; TRBD1 might be the D (5 bases). The length of the CDR3 is 16 residues. V was pared by 6 bases and J by 2 bases, with 17 bases between. Germline V gene sequence: CDR1 KGHSH, CDR2 LQKENI. This chain's CDR3 is CASSPWTQGTGNTIYF. CDR3 nucleotide sequence: TGTGCCAGCTCGCCATGGACCCAGGGAACTGGAAACACCATATATTTT.

The CDR3 here is CASSEWDHGYTF. The CDR3 DNA reads as TGTGCCAGCAGTGAGTGGGACCATGGCTACACCTTC. The J gene is TRBJ1-2, the V gene TRBV6-4; weak D call: TRBD1 (5 bases). Germline V gene sequence: CDR1 MRHNA, CDR2 SNTAGT. V was pared by 3 bases and J by 6 bases, with 8 bases between. The CDR3 runs 12 residues.